This T cell receptor beta chain was sequenced in a study of cytomegalovirus exposure and HLA in healthy donors. Study conclusions and caveats: The sole available immune exposure information was CMV serostatus. A later analysis showed HLA-associated TCR beta chains outstripping equally common others in clonal expansion.

With respect to this clone: Its cognate antigen is unknown.

Germline V lookup: CDR1 MGHRA, CDR2 YSYEKL. The CDR3 covers 17 residues. Trimming left V 4 bases short and J 3 bases short, with 20 bases between. PCR involved 60 Vbeta and 13 Jbeta primers. Some clones are missing from TCRdb's copy, which holds only in-frame ones; the method was immunoSEQ multiplex PCR. This sample carries about 160,000 clones, roughly 82% of them seen once, and the ten largest clones take 2.5% to 3%. The source is a woman aged 50 to 60 in good health and CMV-seropositive. The source material was PBMCs. The chain is built from TRBV4-1 and TRBJ2-3, with D possibly TRBD2 on 6 matching bases. The CDR3 bases are TGCGCCAGCAGCCTCATACTCCGGGGGTCGGGAACAGATACGCAGTATTTT. As protein: CASSLILRGSGTDTQYF.